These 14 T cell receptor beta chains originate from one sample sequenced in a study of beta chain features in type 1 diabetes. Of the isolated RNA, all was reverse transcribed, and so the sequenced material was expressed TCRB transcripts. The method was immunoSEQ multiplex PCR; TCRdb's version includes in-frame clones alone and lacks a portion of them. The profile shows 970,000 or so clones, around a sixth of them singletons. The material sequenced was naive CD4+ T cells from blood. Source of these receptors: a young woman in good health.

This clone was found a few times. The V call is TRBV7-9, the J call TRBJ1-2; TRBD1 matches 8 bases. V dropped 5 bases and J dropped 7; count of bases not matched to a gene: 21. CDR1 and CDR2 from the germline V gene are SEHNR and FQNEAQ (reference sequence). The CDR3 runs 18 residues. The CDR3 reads CASSIGQGRSTLVGGYTF. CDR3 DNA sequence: TGTGCCAGCAGCATCGGACAGGGACGGAGCACCTTAGTGGGTGGCTACACCTTC. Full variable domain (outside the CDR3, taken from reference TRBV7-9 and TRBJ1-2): DTGVSQNPRHKITKRGQNVTFRCDPISEHNRLYWYRQTLGQGPEFLTYFQNEAQLEKSRLLSDRFSAERPKGSFSTLEIQRTEQGDSAMYLCASSIGQGRSTLVGGYTFGSGTRLTVV.

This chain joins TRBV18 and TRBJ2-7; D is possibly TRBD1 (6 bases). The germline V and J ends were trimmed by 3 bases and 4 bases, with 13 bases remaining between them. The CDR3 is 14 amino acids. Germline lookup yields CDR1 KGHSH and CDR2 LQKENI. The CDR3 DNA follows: TGTGCCAGCTCACCGTCGTGGACAGCATACGAGCAGTACTTC. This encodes CASSPSWTAYEQYF. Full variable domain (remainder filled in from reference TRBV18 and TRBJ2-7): NAGVMQNPRHLVRRRGQEARLRCSPMKGHSHVYWYRQLPEEGLKFMVYLQKENIIDESGMPKERFSAEFPKEGPSILRIQQVVRGDSAAYFCASSPSWTAYEQYFGPGTRLTVT.

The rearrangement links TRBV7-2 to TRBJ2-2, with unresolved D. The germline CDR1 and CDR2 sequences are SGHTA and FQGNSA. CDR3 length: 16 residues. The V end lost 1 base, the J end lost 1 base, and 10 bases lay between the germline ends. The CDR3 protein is CASSLESTRNTGELFF. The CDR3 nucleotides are TGTGCCAGCAGCTTAGAATCTACACGGAACACCGGGGAGCTGTTTTTT.

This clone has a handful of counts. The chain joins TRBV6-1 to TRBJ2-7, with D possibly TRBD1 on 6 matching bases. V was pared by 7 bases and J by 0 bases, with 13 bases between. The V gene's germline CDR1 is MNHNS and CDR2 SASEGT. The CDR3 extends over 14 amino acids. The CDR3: CASTKGGSSYEQYF. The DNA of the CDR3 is TGTGCCAGCACCAAAGGGGGAAGCTCCTACGAGCAGTACTTC.

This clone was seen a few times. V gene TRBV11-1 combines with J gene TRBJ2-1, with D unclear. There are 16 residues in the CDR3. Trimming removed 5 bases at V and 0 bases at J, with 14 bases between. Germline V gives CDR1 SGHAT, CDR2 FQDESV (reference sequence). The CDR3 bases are TGTGCCAGCAGCGGTAGGCTACTGAGCTCCTACAATGAGCAGTTCTTC. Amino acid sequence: CASSGRLLSSYNEQFF. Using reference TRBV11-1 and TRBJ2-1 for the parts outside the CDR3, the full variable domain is EAEVAQSPRYKITEKSQAVAFWCDPISGHATLYWYRQILGQGPELLVQFQDESVVDDSQLPKDRFSAERLKGVDSTLKIQPAELGDSAMYLCASSGRLLSSYNEQFFGPGTRLTVL.

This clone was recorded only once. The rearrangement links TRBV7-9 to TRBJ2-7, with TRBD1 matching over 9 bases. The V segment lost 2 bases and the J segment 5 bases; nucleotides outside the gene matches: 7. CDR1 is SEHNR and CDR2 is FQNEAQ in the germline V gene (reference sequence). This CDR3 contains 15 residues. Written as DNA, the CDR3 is TGTGCCAGCAGCTTACTGGACAGGGGTAGGAACGAGCAGTACTTC. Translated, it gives CASSLLDRGRNEQYF.

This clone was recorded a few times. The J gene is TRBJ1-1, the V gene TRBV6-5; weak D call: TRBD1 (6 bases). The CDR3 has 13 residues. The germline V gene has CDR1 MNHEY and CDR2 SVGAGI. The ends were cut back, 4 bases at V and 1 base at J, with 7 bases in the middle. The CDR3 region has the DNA TGTGCCAGCAGTTCGACAGGGAACACTGAAGCTTTCTTT. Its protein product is CASSSTGNTEAFF.

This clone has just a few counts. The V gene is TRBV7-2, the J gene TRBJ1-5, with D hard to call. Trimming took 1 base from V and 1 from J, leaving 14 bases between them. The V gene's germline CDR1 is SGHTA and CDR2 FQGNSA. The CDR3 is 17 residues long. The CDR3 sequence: CASSLGISGWSNQPQHF. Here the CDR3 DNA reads TGTGCCAGCAGCTTAGGAATATCCGGGTGGAGCAATCAGCCCCAGCATTTT.

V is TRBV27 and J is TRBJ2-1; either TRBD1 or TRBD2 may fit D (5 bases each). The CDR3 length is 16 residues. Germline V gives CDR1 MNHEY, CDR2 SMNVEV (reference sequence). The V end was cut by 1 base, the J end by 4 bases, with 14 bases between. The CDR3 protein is CASSLFGGMSYNEQFF. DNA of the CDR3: TGTGCCAGCAGTTTATTTGGGGGAATGTCGTACAATGAGCAGTTCTTC.

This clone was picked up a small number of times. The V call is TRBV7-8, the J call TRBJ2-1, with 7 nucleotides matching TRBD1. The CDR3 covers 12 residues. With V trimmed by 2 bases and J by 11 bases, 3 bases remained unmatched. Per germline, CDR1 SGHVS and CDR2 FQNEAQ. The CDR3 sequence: CASSLRGRQQFF. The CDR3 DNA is TGTGCCAGCAGCTTAAGGGGGCGACAGCAGTTCTTC.

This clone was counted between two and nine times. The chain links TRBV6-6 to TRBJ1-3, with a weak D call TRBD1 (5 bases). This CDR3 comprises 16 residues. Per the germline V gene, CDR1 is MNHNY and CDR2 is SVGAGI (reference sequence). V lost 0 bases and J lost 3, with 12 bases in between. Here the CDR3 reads CASSYSDIRVGNTIYF. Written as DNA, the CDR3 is TGTGCCAGCAGTTACTCGGATATCAGGGTTGGAAACACCATATATTTT.

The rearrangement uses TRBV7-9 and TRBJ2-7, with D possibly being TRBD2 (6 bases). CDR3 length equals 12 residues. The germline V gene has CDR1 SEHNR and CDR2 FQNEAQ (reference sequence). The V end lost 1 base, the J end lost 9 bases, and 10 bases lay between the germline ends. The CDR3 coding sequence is TGTGCCAGCAGCTTAGTAACGGGAGCGCAGTACTTC. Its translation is CASSLVTGAQYF.

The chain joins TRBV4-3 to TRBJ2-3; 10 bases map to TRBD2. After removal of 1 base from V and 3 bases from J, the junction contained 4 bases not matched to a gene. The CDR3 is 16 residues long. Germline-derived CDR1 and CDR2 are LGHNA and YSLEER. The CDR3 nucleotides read TGCGCCAGCAGCCAAGGGCTAGCGGGAGATACAGATACGCAGTATTTT. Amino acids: CASSQGLAGDTDTQYF.

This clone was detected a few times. CDR3 region: CASSQYLAGSGGEQYF. Written as DNA, the CDR3 is TGTGCCAGCAGCCAATACCTAGCGGGTTCGGGCGGAGAGCAGTACTTC. V usage is TRBV9 and J usage is TRBJ2-7; the match to TRBD2 covers 8 bases. CDR3 length equals 16 residues. Germline V gene data show CDR1 as SGDLS and CDR2 as YYNGEE. Germline trimming cut 4 bases from V and 7 bases from J; bases unmatched to any gene: 16. Looking up the rest from reference TRBV9 and TRBJ2-7 gives the full variable domain: DSGVTQTPKHLITATGQRVTLRCSPRSGDLSVYWYQQSLDQGLQFLIQYYNGEERAKGNILERFSAQQFPDLHSELNLSSLELGDSALYFCASSQYLAGSGGEQYFGPGTRLTVT.